These 23 T cell receptor beta chains were sequenced from one sample in a study of CD8+CD57+ T cells in acquired aplastic anemia. Genomic DNA was employed as the template in profiling TCR beta VDJ and CDR3. TCRdb processed the reads anew with MiXCR; each CDR3 protein has one entry. The table has 450,000 to 550,000 distinct CDR3 sequences, approximately 33% seen once. It was patients with CD8+CD57+ cell expansion by flow cytometry who were chosen for sequencing. The sequencing input was sorted CD4+, CD8+, or CD8+CD57+ T cells (not recorded which) from PBMCs. The receptor source for this set is a human donor with aplastic anemia.

This clonotype was picked up many times. The V and J genes are TRBV7-6 and TRBJ1-2; D remains ambiguous. CDR1 SGHVS and CDR2 FNYEAQ come from the germline V gene. V was shortened by 0 bases and J by 6 bases, with 8 bases between the two germline ends. This CDR3 contains 13 residues. CDR3 DNA sequence: TGTGCCAGCAGCTTAGCAGGGATCAATGGCTACACCTTC. This encodes CASSLAGINGYTF.

The chain employs TRBV9 and TRBJ1-1, with D hard to call. The V end lost 1 base, the J end lost 3 bases, and 7 bases lay between the germline ends. The CDR3 spans 13 residues. CDR1 and CDR2 from the germline V gene are SGDLS and YYNGEE. The chain's CDR3 is CASSVLGHTEAFF. CDR3 coding DNA: TGTGCCAGCAGCGTATTAGGGCACACTGAAGCTTTCTTT.

This clonotype has at least ten counts. This chain's CDR3 is CASSLGGSSNQPQHF. The CDR3 DNA reads as TGTGCCAGCAGCTTAGGGGGTTCTAGCAATCAGCCCCAGCATTTT. This chain uses TRBV7-6 with TRBJ1-5; D not certain. The CDR3 has 15 amino acids. Germline V gene sequence: CDR1 SGHVS, CDR2 FNYEAQ. V was cut by 1 base and J by 0 bases, with 7 bases left in between. The variable domain in full, with the rest retrieved from reference TRBV7-6 and TRBJ1-5, is GAGVSQSPRYKVTKRGQDVALRCDPISGHVSLYWYRQALGQGPEFLTYFNYEAQQDKSGLPNDRFSAERPEGSISTLTIQRTEQRDSAMYRCASSLGGSSNQPQHFGDGTRLSIL.

To note about this clonotype: An end of the junction does not agree with germline; a read error may underlie this. The chain combines TRBV10-3 with TRBJ2-6; D tentatively reads TRBD1 or TRBD2 (5 bases each). The CDR3 spans 14 residues. Germline V gene data show CDR1 as ENHRY and CDR2 as SYGVKD. DNA of the CDR3: TGTGCCATCAGTGGGGGGACGGTTTTAAACGTTGAAGCTTTC. Encoded protein: CAISGGTVLNVEAF.

This clonotype was observed many times. V gene TRBV15 combines with J gene TRBJ1-2; D gene ambiguous. Looked up from germline, CDR1 is LNHNV and CDR2 is YYDKDF (reference sequence). CDR3 size: 14 residues. V was trimmed by 0 bases and J by 0 bases, leaving 5 bases between them. CDR3 in amino acids: CATSRDLANYGYTF. The CDR3 region has the DNA TGTGCCACCAGCAGAGATTTGGCTAACTATGGCTACACCTTC.

This clonotype appeared many times. V is TRBV2 and J is TRBJ1-2; a possible D gene is TRBD1 (6 bases). CDR3 length: 13 residues. The germline gives CDR1 SNHLY, CDR2 FYNNEI. With 7 bases removed from V and 7 bases from J, the gap between germline ends came to 16 bases. This CDR3 reads CASKNSGDAGYTF. For the CDR3, the DNA is TGTGCCAGCAAAAATTCAGGGGATGCTGGCTACACCTTC. The whole variable domain, remainder taken from reference TRBV2 and TRBJ1-2, is EPEVTQTPSHQVTQMGQEVILRCVPISNHLYFYWYRQILGQKVEFLVSFYNNEISEKSEIFDDQFSVERPDGSNFTLKIRSTKLEDSAMYFCASKNSGDAGYTFGSGTRLTVV.

This rearrangement joins TRBV5-1 to TRBJ2-1; D is ambiguous. With 1 base removed from V and 6 bases from J, the gap between germline ends came to 8 bases. Germline CDR1 and CDR2: SGHRS and YFSETQ. CDR3 length equals 13 residues. In DNA, the CDR3 is TGCGCCAGCAGCTTGATGGGCCCCAATGAGCAGTTCTTC. This sequence encodes CASSLMGPNEQFF. Based on the CDR3 plus reference TRBV5-1 and TRBJ2-1, the full variable domain is KAGVTQTPRYLIKTRGQQVTLSCSPISGHRSVSWYQQTPGQGLQFLFEYFSETQRNKGNFPGRFSGRQFSNSRSEMNVSTLELGDSALYLCASSLMGPNEQFFGPGTRLTVL.

Only a few counts were recorded for this clonotype. This chain connects TRBV6-5 to TRBJ2-5; D is unresolved. The CDR3 is made up of 14 amino acids. The ends were cut back, 4 bases at V and 3 bases at J, with 12 bases in the middle. CDR1 is MNHEY, CDR2 SVGAGI, per germline. CDR3: CASSSPGRKETQYF. The CDR3 DNA follows: TGTGCCAGCAGTTCCCCTGGCAGGAAAGAGACCCAGTACTTC.

V usage is TRBV25-1 and J usage is TRBJ2-7, with 14 bases identical to TRBD2. Per germline, CDR1 MGHDK and CDR2 SYGVNS. Unmatched junction bases numbered 8, after V lost 6 bases and J lost 7 bases. The CDR3 consists of 15 residues. CDR3 in DNA: TGTGCCAGCAGCTTGACTAGCGGGGGGGCCAATGAGCAGTACTTC. This translates into CASSLTSGGANEQYF.

The rearrangement joins TRBV10-3 to TRBJ1-1, with D tentatively TRBD1 (6 bases). Trimming shortened V by 0 bases and J by 4 bases, and 12 bases separated the two germline ends. There are 15 residues in the CDR3. Germline values: CDR1 ENHRY, CDR2 SYGVKD. CDR3 bases: TGTGCCATCAGTGAGTCGACAGGTCGTACCACTGAAGCTTTCTTT. Residues: CAISESTGRTTEAFF.

This chain joins TRBV11-2 and TRBJ2-7, with TRBD2 matching over 14 bases. Germline assignment: CDR1 SGHAT and CDR2 FQNNGV. The CDR3 runs to 18 residues. The trim removed 1 base at V and 3 bases at J, leaving 8 bases unmatched. CDR3 region: CASSLVTSGGAGFYEQYF. CDR3 DNA: TGTGCCAGCAGCTTAGTGACTAGCGGGGGGGCCGGTTTCTACGAGCAGTACTTC.

CDR3 sequence: CASSLAGQGATEAFF. DNA of the CDR3: TGCGCCAGCAGCTTGGCCGGACAGGGAGCCACTGAAGCTTTCTTT. This chain uses TRBV5-1 with TRBJ1-1; 8 positions agree with TRBD1. V lost 0 bases, J lost 4 bases, and 5 bases stayed unmatched. This CDR3 spans 15 amino acids. Germline V gives CDR1 SGHRS, CDR2 YFSETQ. Full variable domain (missing parts from reference TRBV5-1 and TRBJ1-1): KAGVTQTPRYLIKTRGQQVTLSCSPISGHRSVSWYQQTPGQGLQFLFEYFSETQRNKGNFPGRFSGRQFSNSRSEMNVSTLELGDSALYLCASSLAGQGATEAFFGQGTRLTVV.

As to this clonotype: This may be a read error, as it is one base from a much larger clone. The J gene is TRBJ2-7, the V gene TRBV7-9; TRBD1 matches at 10 bases. The CDR3 runs to 14 residues. J gave up 2 bases and V 8 bases, and 6 bases lay outside the gene matches. In germline, CDR1 is SEHNR, CDR2 FQNEAQ (reference sequence). CDR3 sequence (DNA): TGTGCCAGCGGCTCCGGGACAGGGGCCTACGAGCAGTACTTC. Its protein is CASGSGTGAYEQYF.

A few counts support this clonotype. The chain links TRBV20-1 to TRBJ2-5; D remains unclear. V gave up 6 bases and J gave up 5 bases, with 7 bases separating them. CDR1 DFQATT and CDR2 SNEGSKA come from the germline V gene (reference sequence). There are 10 residues in the CDR3. This CDR3 is CSAAGETQYF. CDR3 nucleotide sequence: TGCAGTGCAGCTGGTGAGACCCAGTACTTC.

V gene TRBV9 combines with J gene TRBJ2-1; TRBD2 matches 12 bases. This CDR3 spans 17 amino acids. The V segment lost 4 bases and the J segment 5 bases; nucleotides outside the gene matches: 10. CDR1 is SGDLS, CDR2 YYNGEE, per germline. In nucleotides, the CDR3 is TGTGCCAGCAGCCCGCGGACTAGCGGGACTTTCAACAATGAGCAGTTCTTC. This sequence encodes CASSPRTSGTFNNEQFF.

This clonotype was picked up a small number of times. V gene TRBV10-3 combines with J gene TRBJ2-7, with 7 bases identical to TRBD1. From germline, CDR1 is ENHRY and CDR2 SYGVKD. With V trimmed by 10 bases and J by 4 bases, 16 bases remained unmatched. The CDR3 totals 15 residues. DNA for the CDR3: TGTGCCAGCAGAAAACCAGGGACAGCTGGATACGAGCAGTACTTC. This gives the protein CASRKPGTAGYEQYF.

The chain couples TRBV6-1 to TRBJ1-1, with no clear D. Trimming took 5 bases from V and 4 from J, leaving 17 bases between them. CDR1 MNHNS and CDR2 SASEGT come from the germline V gene. The CDR3 spans 15 residues. This CDR3 reads CASSRGSPRGTEAFF. DNA of the CDR3: TGTGCCAGCAGTAGAGGGTCGCCTCGGGGCACTGAAGCTTTCTTT.

V is TRBV10-3 and J is TRBJ1-2; D gene uncertain. The germline gives CDR1 ENHRY, CDR2 SYGVKD. This CDR3 comprises 14 residues. V lost 10 bases, J lost 1 base, and 16 bases lay in between. The CDR3 loop is CASTRTDINYGYTF. The CDR3 DNA follows: TGTGCCAGCACTCGGACGGATATTAACTATGGCTACACCTTC.

V gene TRBV7-9 combines with J gene TRBJ1-2; D gene ambiguous. The germline V and J ends were trimmed by 2 bases and 11 bases, with 9 bases remaining between them. The CDR3 runs 11 residues. Germline loops: CDR1 SEHNR, CDR2 FQNEAQ (reference sequence). The CDR3 spells CASSLRSLYTF. CDR3 DNA: TGTGCCAGCAGCTTACGCAGTTTGTACACCTTC. Drawing the rest from reference TRBV7-9 and TRBJ1-2, the complete variable domain is DTGVSQNPRHKITKRGQNVTFRCDPISEHNRLYWYRQTLGQGPEFLTYFQNEAQLEKSRLLSDRFSAERPKGSFSTLEIQRTEQGDSAMYLCASSLRSLYTFGSGTRLTVV.

With regard to this clonotype: A much larger clone differs by one base, so this may be a read error. The gene calls are TRBV29-1 and TRBJ1-1; unclear D gene. The CDR3 has 13 residues. Trimming took 7 bases from V and 10 from J, leaving 22 bases between them. CDR1 SQVTM and CDR2 ANQGSEA come from the germline V gene. The CDR3 is CSAKESVWSGAFF. In DNA form, the CDR3 reads TGCAGCGCTAAAGAGTCAGTTTGGAGTGGAGCTTTCTTT.

This clonotype came up a few times. This chain links TRBV12-3 or TRBV12-4 with TRBJ2-3; possibly TRBD1 for D (6 bases). The CDR3 sequence is 15 residues long. Trimming took off 3 bases at V and 5 bases at J, with 15 bases between the two ends. This chain's CDR3 is CASSLDTRGGDTQYF. CDR3 nucleotide sequence: TGTGCCAGCAGTTTGGACACCCGAGGGGGAGATACGCAGTATTTT.

On this clonotype: Possible read error: a much larger clone is one base away. The chain joins TRBV6-2 or TRBV6-3 to TRBJ1-2, with 9 bases that match TRBD1. Germline CDR1 reads MNHEY; CDR2 reads SVGEGT. V lost 6 bases to trimming and J lost 4 bases; unmatched junction nucleotides: 6. The length of the CDR3 is 14 residues. Written as DNA, the CDR3 is TGTGCCAGCAGGACCGGGACAGGGATCTATGGCTACACCTTC. It codes for CASRTGTGIYGYTF.

V and J are TRBV10-3 and TRBJ2-7, with 8 positions matching TRBD1. Germline V gene lookup returns CDR1 ENHRY and CDR2 SYGVKD. This CDR3 has 15 amino acids. Trimming cost V 3 bases and J 7 bases; bases outside gene matches: 11. The CDR3 DNA reads as TGTGCCATCAGTGATCCCCTGCAGGGGGCGGGGGAGCAGTACTTC. As protein: CAISDPLQGAGEQYF.